This T cell receptor (beta chain) was recorded in a study of shared T cell receptors in the human thymus. Assay: immunoSEQ multiplex PCR; the TCRdb copy retains only in-frame clones and omits some. The table lists more than 300,000 clones, around 93% of them singletons. This CDR3 is 15 amino acids long. Germline V gives CDR1 MNHEY, CDR2 SVGAGI. V lost 2 bases and J lost 7; bases outside the gene matches: 7. The TCR originated in a human donor. The material sequenced was thymocytes. The chain has TRBV6-5 and TRBJ1-5, with 8 positions matching TRBD1. The CDR3, as DNA: TGTGCCAGCAGTTACAATGGACAGGGAGGACAGCCCCAGCATTTT. Its protein is CASSYNGQGGQPQHF.